Below, 21 T cell receptor beta chains from the same sample are listed, as sequenced in a study of T cell responses to AZD1222 COVID-19 vaccine. Here immunoSEQ multiplex PCR was the method, and the copy in TCRdb shows in-frame clones only, minus some. The table has over 95,000 clones, about 83% seen once. The starting material was peripheral blood, obtained on day 0 of AZD1222 vaccination. The origin of the receptors is an adult in good health.

The genes are TRBV9 and TRBJ2-1; perhaps TRBD2 as D (5 bases). V was clipped by 4 bases and J by 8 bases, with 16 bases between them. The CDR3 contains 14 residues. The germline V gene encodes CDR1 SGDLS and CDR2 YYNGEE. CDR3 sequence (DNA): TGTGCCAGCAGCCCATCTTTAGCGTCCCATGAGCAGTTCTTC. It yields the protein CASSPSLASHEQFF.

The chain has TRBV6-1 and TRBJ2-1; 9 bases match TRBD2. CDR1 MNHNS and CDR2 SASEGT come from the germline V gene. The CDR3 is made up of 14 amino acids. Trimming cost V 3 bases and J 11 bases; bases outside gene matches: 8. CDR3 DNA sequence: TGTGCCAGCAGTGAGGCCTGGGCTAGCGGGAAGCAGTTCTTC. Translating gives CASSEAWASGKQFF.

V and J are TRBV28 and TRBJ1-4; 9 positions agree with TRBD1. CDR1 MDHEN and CDR2 SYDVKM come from the germline V gene. This CDR3 has 15 amino acids. Germline trimming cut 5 bases from V and 6 bases from J; bases unmatched to any gene: 7. As DNA, the CDR3 is TGTGCCAGCAGTCAGGCCCGGGACAGGGATGAAAAACTGTTTTTT. Translated, it gives CASSQARDRDEKLFF. Combining the CDR3 with reference TRBV28 and TRBJ1-4 gives the whole variable domain DVKVTQSSRYLVKRTGEKVFLECVQDMDHENMFWYRQDPGLGLRLIYFSYDVKMKEKGDIPEGYSVSREKKERFSLILESASTNQTSMYLCASSQARDRDEKLFFGSGTQLSVL.

This chain joins TRBV9 and TRBJ1-1, with D unclear. This CDR3 contains 14 residues. Germline-derived CDR1 and CDR2 are SGDLS and YYNGEE. V was clipped by 3 bases and J by 1 base, with 10 bases between them. CDR3 region: CASSDPTANTEAFF. In DNA, the CDR3 is TGTGCCAGCAGCGACCCGACGGCGAACACTGAAGCTTTCTTT.

The V call is TRBV19, the J call TRBJ2-2, with TRBD1 matching 8 bases. V shed 6 bases, J shed 6 bases, and the junction held 9 bases outside the gene matches. The CDR3 is 15 amino acids. From germline, CDR1 is LNHDA and CDR2 SQIVND (reference sequence). CDR3 sequence reads: CASRRTGYLAGELFF. The CDR3 DNA follows: TGTGCCAGTAGACGGACAGGGTATTTGGCCGGGGAGCTGTTTTTT.

The CDR3 coding sequence is TGTGCCAAGAAGGTGGCGGGAGAATCAGATACGCAGTATTTT. Protein product: CAKKVAGESDTQYF. This chain links TRBV19 with TRBJ2-3, with 7 positions matching TRBD2. Germline CDR1 LNHDA, CDR2 SQIVND (reference sequence). Germline trimming cut 10 bases from V and 4 bases from J; bases unmatched to any gene: 11. This CDR3 region has 14 residues.

V usage is TRBV5-5 and J usage is TRBJ2-1; the D gene is possibly TRBD2 (6 bases). Germline values: CDR1 SGHKS, CDR2 YYEKEE (reference sequence). V dropped 0 bases and J dropped 9 bases, with 16 bases sitting between them. The CDR3 sequence is 15 residues long. CDR3 coding DNA: TGTGCCAGCAGCTTGGATGGGGGAGGACTCTTTGAGCAGTTCTTC. The encoded protein is CASSLDGGGLFEQFF.

The rearrangement joins TRBV5-4 to TRBJ2-3, with D perhaps TRBD1 or TRBD2 (5 bases each). V lost 3 bases, J lost 2 bases, and 13 bases lay in between. This CDR3 comprises 15 residues. Germline-derived CDR1 and CDR2 are SGHNT and YYREEE (reference sequence). This chain's CDR3 is CASSSTRGDTDTQYF. As DNA, the CDR3 is TGTGCCAGCAGCTCTACGAGGGGAGACACAGATACGCAGTATTTT.

The chain is built from TRBV3-1 (or the pseudogene TRBV3-2) and TRBJ2-7, with D maybe TRBD1 (6 bases). The CDR3 has 14 residues. Germline CDR1 LGHDT, CDR2 YNNKEL (reference sequence). Trimming stripped 4 bases from V and 5 bases from J, with 15 bases between. In DNA, the CDR3 is TGTGCCAGCAGCCTGGAACAGGGAAAGAACGAGCAGTACTTC. It encodes CASSLEQGKNEQYF.

This clone was counted once. The rearrangement uses TRBV19 and TRBJ1-1, with 12 positions matching TRBD1. CDR3 length: 16 residues. CDR1 is LNHDA and CDR2 is SQIVND in the germline V gene (reference sequence). V lost 3 bases to trimming and J lost 6 bases; unmatched junction nucleotides: 8. CDR3 amino acids: CASSILEGQGAPEAFF. In DNA form, the CDR3 reads TGTGCCAGTAGTATTCTGGAGGGACAGGGGGCGCCTGAAGCTTTCTTT.

The chain is built from TRBV11-2 and TRBJ2-1, with D unresolved. V was trimmed by 1 base and J by 8 bases, leaving 15 bases between them. This CDR3 spans 15 amino acids. Germline CDR1 reads SGHAT; CDR2 reads FQNNGV. CDR3 sequence (DNA): TGTGCCAGCAGCTTAGTGACCTACTCTACATATGAGCAGTTCTTC. This codes for CASSLVTYSTYEQFF. The whole variable domain, remainder taken from reference TRBV11-2 and TRBJ2-1, is EAGVAQSPRYKIIEKRQSVAFWCNPISGHATLYWYQQILGQGPKLLIQFQNNGVVDDSQLPKDRFSAERLKGVDSTLKIQPAKLEDSAVYLCASSLVTYSTYEQFFGPGTRLTVL.

This clone has a single count. The J gene is TRBJ2-7, the V gene TRBV3-1 (or the pseudogene TRBV3-2); 13 bases fit TRBD2. Germline V gives CDR1 LGHDT, CDR2 YNNKEL (reference sequence). CDR3 length equals 15 residues. The trim removed 5 bases at V and 6 bases at J, leaving 7 bases unmatched. The CDR3 DNA sequence: TGTGCCAGCAGCTCCGGGACTAGCGGGACAGTCGAGCAGTACTTC. Its translation is CASSSGTSGTVEQYF.

This clone has a handful of counts. This chain connects TRBV5-6 to TRBJ2-5; TRBD1 matches at 7 bases. Germline V CDR1 and CDR2: SGHDT, YYEEEE. Unmatched junction bases numbered 4, after V lost 5 bases and J lost 0 bases. The CDR3 is 14 residues long. Here the CDR3 DNA reads TGTGCCAGCAGATTCGGGACAGACCAAGAGACCCAGTACTTC. Translated: CASRFGTDQETQYF.

The chain links TRBV5-5 to TRBJ1-1, with D unresolved. V was shortened by 4 bases and J by 7 bases, with 20 bases between the two germline ends. The CDR3 loop spans 15 amino acids. Germline V gene lookup returns CDR1 SGHKS and CDR2 YYEKEE (reference sequence). The CDR3 DNA reads TGTGCCAGCAGCGTAACTTTGGACGAAGACTTTGAAGCTTTCTTT. Residues: CASSVTLDEDFEAFF.

The chain has TRBV27 and TRBJ1-5; D call uncertain. The CDR3 contains 12 residues. The germline V gene has CDR1 MNHEY and CDR2 SMNVEV (reference sequence). V lost 11 bases and J 11 bases, leaving 19 bases between the germline ends. The CDR3 spells CASGVRDGSQHF. CDR3 DNA: TGTGCCTCCGGGGTAAGGGATGGGTCCCAGCATTTT.

This clone was counted a few times. V usage is TRBV28 and J usage is TRBJ1-2; 8 bases fit TRBD1. This CDR3 region has 14 residues. V was clipped by 2 bases and J by 4 bases; unmatched bases: 3. CDR1 and CDR2 from the germline V gene are MDHEN and SYDVKM. Here the CDR3 reads CASSLGTGVYGYTF. CDR3 nucleotide sequence: TGTGCCAGCAGTTTAGGGACAGGAGTCTATGGCTACACCTTC.

This chain uses TRBV2 with TRBJ2-3; the D gene is possibly TRBD2 (5 bases). The germline V gene encodes CDR1 SNHLY and CDR2 FYNNEI. The V gene lost 6 bases and the J gene lost 9 bases, with 13 bases spanning the gap. This CDR3 comprises 12 residues. The CDR3 nucleotides read TGTGCCAGCAGCGTAGGAGGCTCGACGCAGTATTTT. It yields the protein CASSVGGSTQYF.

The V and J genes are TRBV18 and TRBJ1-1; 8 bases align to TRBD1. In germline, CDR1 is KGHSH, CDR2 LQKENI. This CDR3 spans 16 amino acids. J lost 0 bases, V lost 5 bases, and 8 bases had no gene match. The CDR3 protein is CASSTGTGIMNTEAFF. CDR3 nucleotides: TGTGCCAGCTCAACCGGGACAGGTATAATGAACACTGAAGCTTTCTTT.

J is TRBJ1-4 and V is TRBV7-2, with D maybe TRBD1 (5 bases). Trimming pared 5 bases from V and 5 bases from J, leaving 15 bases between. This CDR3 has 15 residues. Looked up from germline, CDR1 is SGHTA and CDR2 is FQGNSA. The CDR3 bases are TGTGCCAGCAGCCAAAGCAGGGCCTCAAATGAAAAACTGTTTTTT. Amino acids: CASSQSRASNEKLFF.

This clone has a single count. The J gene is TRBJ2-4, the V gene TRBV7-9; 8 bases are a match to TRBD1. Germline V gene sequence: CDR1 SEHNR, CDR2 FQNEAQ (reference sequence). The CDR3 has 16 amino acids. V was pared by 4 bases and J by 1 base, with 6 bases of the junction left unmatched. The CDR3 DNA sequence: TGTGCCAGCAGCTCACGACAGGGGTTGGCCAAAAACATTCAGTACTTC. Its protein is CASSSRQGLAKNIQYF.

CDR3 nucleotide sequence: TGTGCCTGGAGTGTTACCAGCACAGCTTTCTTT. Translating it yields CAWSVTSTAFF. The V gene is TRBV30, the J gene TRBJ1-1; no clear D. The V and J ends lost 0 bases and 10 bases respectively, with 9 bases between them. The CDR3 is made up of 11 amino acids. Germline loops: CDR1 GTSNPN, CDR2 SVGIG (reference sequence).